Detailed here is one T cell receptor beta chain. Its antigen is as yet unknown. The sample originates from a study of T cells after yellow fever vaccination. Study-wide findings and caveats: Faster peaking, at day 5 versus 15, marked a secondary response that was weaker. Only a small proportion of the clonotypes turned up in both the CD4 and the CD8 compartments, likely arising from convergent recombination. Any FACS-sorted repertoire could hold abundant clonotypes that contaminate it from the bulk population.

V dropped 5 bases and J dropped 4 bases, with 13 bases sitting between them. The CDR3 consists of 13 residues. The germline CDR1 and CDR2 sequences are DFQATT and SNEGSKA (reference sequence). In making TCR cDNA, 5'RACE template switching added a universal primer site and UMIs to it. TCRdb called the 5' RACE reads again in MiXCR, with one record for every CDR3 protein. Here the sample spans 450,000 to 600,000 distinct CDR3 sequences, roughly 14% being singletons. J is TRBJ2-3 and V is TRBV20-1; either TRBD1 or TRBD2 may fit D (5 bases each). The source is a man aged 25-40 years who received the YFV17D yellow fever vaccine. The specimen was PBMCs, collected on the day of the yellow fever booster vaccination. CDR3 in amino acids: CSAPSRGSDTQYF. CDR3 DNA: TGCAGTGCTCCTTCACGGGGCTCAGATACGCAGTATTTT.